This paragraph covers one T cell receptor (beta chain) sequence. V gave up 6 bases and J gave up 8 bases; unmatched junction bases: 9. The germline V gene encodes CDR1 MDHEN and CDR2 SYDVKM. The CDR3 loop spans 15 amino acids. This record comes from a study of blood T cell repertoires in COVID-19. Recovered participants had two consecutive negative NP/OP PCR tests, healthcare professional clearance, or symptom resolution. The table came from immunoSEQ multiplex PCR; TCRdb's copy has only in-frame clones and leaves some out. The data show more than 110,000 clones, with 80% to 90% seen just once and around 4.2% held by the top ten.

The receptor was isolated from a man over 45 who had recovered from COVID-19. V is TRBV28 and J is TRBJ1-4; 10 nucleotides align to TRBD1. Sequenced sample: PBMCs or T cells enriched from blood (not recorded which). DNA for the CDR3: TGTGCCAGCAGGACAGGGGGCCGATTTCACGAAAAACTGTTTTTT. Translation: CASRTGGRFHEKLFF.